Detailed here is one T cell receptor beta chain. The template used for profiling TCR beta VDJ and CDR3 was genomic DNA. TCRdb called the reads again in MiXCR, with one record for every CDR3 protein. Of some 120,000 distinct CDR3 sequences listed, over 45% are singletons. This sample is part of a study of CD8+CD57+ T cells in acquired aplastic anemia. Study details: The average for DNA from sorted CD4+ and CD8+ cells was 3.2 ug. Among healthy donors, CD4+ cells averaged approximately 11 million reads.

V was clipped by 6 bases and J by 9 bases, with 21 bases between them. Germline V gene sequence: CDR1 DFQATT, CDR2 SNEGSKA (reference sequence). CDR3 length: 15 amino acids. The sequenced sample was sorted CD4+, CD8+, or CD8+CD57+ T cells (not recorded which) from PBMCs. This rearrangement joins TRBV20-1 to TRBJ1-6; weak D call: TRBD1 (5 bases). This sequence was found in a human donor in good health, serving as a control. This CDR3 is CSALQETGEGSPLHF. CDR3 bases: TGCAGTGCCCTACAGGAAACGGGGGAGGGTTCACCCCTCCACTTT.